Described below is a single T cell receptor beta chain sequence and its context. Its specificity is not known. Profiled with immunoSEQ multiplex PCR; TCRdb holds only in-frame clones, not every one. The sample shows roughly 92,000 clones, around 83% of them seen only once. This sample is part of a study of radiation and T cells in renal cell carcinoma. Study-wide results and limits: Top tumor clonotypes rose in blood 2 weeks post-radiation, then contracted.

Sample time point: blood 4 weeks post-SBRT, at nephrectomy. Regarding treatment: 15 Gy SBRT to primary tumor, nephrectomy 4 weeks later. Nephrectomy followed 15 Gy stereotactic body radiation by 4 weeks. Blood was sampled at baseline, 2 weeks and 4 weeks after SBRT. This TCR was recovered from a man between 60 and 70 years old with renal cell carcinoma. The sequences come from blood, collected from a patient whose treatment included radiotherapy and nephrectomy.

The CDR3 reads CASSVPPGTGSRDTQYF. CDR3 bases: TGTGCCAGTAGTGTGCCCCCCGGGACAGGGTCTAGAGATACGCAGTATTTT. The V and J genes are TRBV19 and TRBJ2-3; 9 positions match TRBD1. CDR1 and CDR2 from the germline V gene are LNHDA and SQIVND (reference sequence). The CDR3 loop spans 17 amino acids. The V and J ends lost 5 bases and 5 bases, in that order; junction bases with no gene match: 14.